Reported below is one TCR beta chain. Its antigen specificity is not known. No base quality values were provided; no much bigger clone lies one nucleotide off. Patients with autoimmune disease history or receiving systemic immunosuppression were excluded from the trial. Peripheral blood for TCR sequencing was collected from all dose cohorts at baseline, on cycle 4 day 1, and on cycle 7 day 1. Samples came from an open-label, multicenter, first-in-human phase I dose-escalation trial of ivuxolimab. Adults with locally advanced or metastatic head and neck squamous cell, hepatocellular, melanoma or renal cell carcinoma were enrolled in the trial. CD4+ and CD8+ T cells were sorted separately from peripheral blood before TCR sequencing. Genomic DNA was extracted from sorted cells for sequencing of the TCRbeta CDR3 region. The immunoSEQ Assay was used to sequence the TCRbeta CDR3 regions. TCRdb mirrors the immuneACCESS table, restricted to in-frame sequences. Some clones are absent from its copies; in checked studies, under half trace to an unresolved V gene, and the reason for the others is unknown. Recorded for this sample are over 80,000 clones; less than 90% of them occurred a single time. The ten top clones hold 0.7% to 0.95% of the sample.

The CDR3 numbers 15 residues from cysteine through phenylalanine. The DNA shown is the 45-base CDR3, in frame from base 1. V lost 4 bases and J lost 0 bases; the stretch between them is 11 bases long. The germline V gene supplies CDR1 SGHRS and CDR2 YFSETQ. The data belong to a study of OX40 agonist ivuxolimab in advanced cancers. Background on the whole study: The costimulatory receptor OX40 (CD134) was targeted by ivuxolimab, a fully human IgG2 agonistic monoclonal antibody. Intravenous ivuxolimab was administered to patients every 2 weeks at six dose levels: 0.01, 0.1, 0.3, 1.5, 3 and 10 mg/kg. Of the approximately 50 dose-escalation patients, hepatocellular carcinoma was present in about 19, melanoma in approximately 15, renal cell carcinoma in 9 and head and neck cancer in 9. In the dose-escalation cohort, around four fifths of patients were male, and the mean age was 60 years with a range of roughly 20 to 79. Patients were allowed to have had prior anti-PD-1, anti-PD-L1 or anti-CTLA-4 therapy, and more than 30% of the dose-escalation patients had previously received checkpoint inhibitors. Partial responses occurred in three dose-escalation patients, of whom one had hepatocellular carcinoma and two had cutaneous melanoma. Peripheral TCRbeta sequencing was intended to test whether TCR sequence diversity was altered and clonal T-cell expansion was caused by ivuxolimab. The paper covers the monotherapy dose-escalation part of the phase I ivuxolimab trial, which included N of about 50 patients. The research as a whole found: At doses from 0.1 to 3.0 mg/kg, clonal expansion was seen in both CD4+ and CD8+ blood T cells between baseline and week 6. Low levels of normalized T-cell clonal expansion were also shown by some nonresponding patients. In partial responders in the 0.1-3.0 mg/kg groups, normalized peripheral clonal expansion was found to be among the lowest, especially among CD8+ T cells. The antigen specificity of the peripheral T cells that underwent clonal expansion was not determined. After ivuxolimab, CD8+ T cells had more expanded clones than CD4+ T cells on average.

This chain joins TRBV5-1 to TRBJ2-1, and TRBD1 may be the D gene, going by 6 matching bases. This sequence originates from an adult with an advanced solid tumor such as melanoma, head and neck, liver or kidney cancer. The specimen was CD4+ or CD8+ T cells sorted from blood, collected in a trial of the OX40 agonist ivuxolimab. The CDR3 loop reads CASSQQGNSYNEQFF. The DNA reads as follows: TGCGCCAGCAGCCAACAGGGAAACTCCTACAATGAGCAGTTCTTC.